This T cell receptor (beta chain) was profiled in a study of blood T cells in healthy people across ages. Regarding this clonotype: Its antigen is as yet unknown.

Whole-study findings and limits: Per million T cells, TCR beta diversity dropped about linearly as age rose.

V was pared by 5 bases and J by 4 bases, with 14 bases between. Germline CDR1 is SGHVS and CDR2 is FNYEAQ. This CDR3 region has 15 residues. For the second PCR, which ran for about 6 to 11 cycles, a sample-barcoded 5' primer and a J-beta primer mix were used. TCRdb recomputed calls from the 5' RACE reads with MiXCR, one row per CDR3 protein. The sample records about 670,000 distinct CDR3 sequences, less than 45% being singletons. Those donating, healthy Caucasian individuals from Russia, were aged roughly 6 to 100. The authors isolated at least 6 million PBMCs per sample. Sequenced material: blood. The V gene is TRBV7-6, the J gene TRBJ2-2, with D possibly TRBD2 on 6 matching bases. The origin of this receptor is a man older than 75 in good health. CDR3 sequence: CASSKGAGGTGELFF. Written as DNA, the CDR3 is TGTGCCAGCAGCAAGGGAGCCGGGGGCACCGGGGAGCTGTTTTTT.